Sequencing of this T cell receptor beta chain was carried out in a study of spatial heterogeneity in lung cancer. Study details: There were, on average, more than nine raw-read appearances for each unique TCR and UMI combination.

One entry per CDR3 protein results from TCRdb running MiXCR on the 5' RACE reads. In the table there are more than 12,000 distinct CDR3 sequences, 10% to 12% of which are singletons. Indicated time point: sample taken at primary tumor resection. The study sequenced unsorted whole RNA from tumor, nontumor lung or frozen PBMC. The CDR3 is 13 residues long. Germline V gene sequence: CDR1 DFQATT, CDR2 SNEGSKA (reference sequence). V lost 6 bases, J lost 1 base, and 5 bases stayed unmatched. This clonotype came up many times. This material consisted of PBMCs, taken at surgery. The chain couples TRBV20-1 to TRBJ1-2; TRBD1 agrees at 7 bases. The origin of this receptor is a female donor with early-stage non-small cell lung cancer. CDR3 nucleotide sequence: TGCAGTGCAAGGGACAGCAGTAACTATGGCTACACCTTC. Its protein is CSARDSSNYGYTF.